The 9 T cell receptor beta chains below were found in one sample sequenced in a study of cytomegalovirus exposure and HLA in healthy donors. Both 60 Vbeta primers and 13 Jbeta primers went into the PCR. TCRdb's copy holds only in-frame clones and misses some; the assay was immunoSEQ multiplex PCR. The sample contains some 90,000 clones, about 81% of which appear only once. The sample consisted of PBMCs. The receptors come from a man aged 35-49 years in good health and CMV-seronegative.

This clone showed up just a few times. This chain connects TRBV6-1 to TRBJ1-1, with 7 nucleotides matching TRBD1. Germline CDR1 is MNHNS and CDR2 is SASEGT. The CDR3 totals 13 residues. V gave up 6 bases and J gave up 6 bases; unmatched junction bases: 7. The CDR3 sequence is CASRRQGVAEAFF. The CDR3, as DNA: TGTGCCAGCAGACGACAGGGTGTGGCTGAAGCTTTCTTT.

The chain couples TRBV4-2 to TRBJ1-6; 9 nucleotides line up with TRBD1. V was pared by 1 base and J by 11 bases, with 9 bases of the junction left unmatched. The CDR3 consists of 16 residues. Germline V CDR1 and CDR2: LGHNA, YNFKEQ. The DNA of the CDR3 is TGTGCCAGCAGCCAAGGTGCCACAGGGGGCATGACACCCCTCCACTTT. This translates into CASSQGATGGMTPLHF.

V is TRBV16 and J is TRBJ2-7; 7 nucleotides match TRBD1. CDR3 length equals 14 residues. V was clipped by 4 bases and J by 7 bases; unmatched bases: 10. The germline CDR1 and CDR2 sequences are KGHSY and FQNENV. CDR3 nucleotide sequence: TGTGCCAGCAGCCCCCGGGACAGAGTCCGAGAGCAGTACTTC. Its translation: CASSPRDRVREQYF.

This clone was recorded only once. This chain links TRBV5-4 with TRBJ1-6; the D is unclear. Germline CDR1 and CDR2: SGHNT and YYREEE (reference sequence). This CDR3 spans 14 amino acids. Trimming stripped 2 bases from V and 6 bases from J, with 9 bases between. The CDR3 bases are TGTGCCAGCAGCTTAGATCGAGTTAATTCACCCCTCCACTTT. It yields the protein CASSLDRVNSPLHF.

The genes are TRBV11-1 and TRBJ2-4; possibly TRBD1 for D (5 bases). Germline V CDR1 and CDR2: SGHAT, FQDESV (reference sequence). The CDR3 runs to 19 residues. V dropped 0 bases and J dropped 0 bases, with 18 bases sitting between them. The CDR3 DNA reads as TGTGCCAGCAGCTTAGCTGGGGTTGCCAGGGTCACAGCCAAAAACATTCAGTACTTC. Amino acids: CASSLAGVARVTAKNIQYF.

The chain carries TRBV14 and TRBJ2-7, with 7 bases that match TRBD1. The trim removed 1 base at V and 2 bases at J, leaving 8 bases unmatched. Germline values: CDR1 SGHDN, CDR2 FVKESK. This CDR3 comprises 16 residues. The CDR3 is CASSQAKDRDAYEQYF. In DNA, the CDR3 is TGTGCCAGCAGCCAAGCGAAAGACAGGGACGCCTACGAGCAGTACTTC.

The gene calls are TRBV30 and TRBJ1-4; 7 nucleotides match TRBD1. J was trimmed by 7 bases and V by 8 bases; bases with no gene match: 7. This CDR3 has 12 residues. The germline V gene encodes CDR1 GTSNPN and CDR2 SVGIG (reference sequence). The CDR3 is CAGTTGFEKLFF. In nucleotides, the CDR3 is TGTGCCGGGACGACAGGGTTTGAAAAACTGTTTTTT.

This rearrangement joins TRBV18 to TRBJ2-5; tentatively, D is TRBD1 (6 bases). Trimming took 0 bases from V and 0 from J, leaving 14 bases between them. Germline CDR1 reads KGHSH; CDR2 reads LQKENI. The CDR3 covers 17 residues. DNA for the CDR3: TGTGCCAGCTCACCACCGAAGGGGACACAAAACCAAGAGACCCAGTACTTC. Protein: CASSPPKGTQNQETQYF.

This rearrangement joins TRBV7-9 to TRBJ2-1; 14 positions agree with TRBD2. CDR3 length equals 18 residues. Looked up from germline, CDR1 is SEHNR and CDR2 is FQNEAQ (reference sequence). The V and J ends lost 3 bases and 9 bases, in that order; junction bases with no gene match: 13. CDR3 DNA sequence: TGTGCCAGCAGCTTGCCCTTTCGACTAGCGGGGGGGGTCGGTGAGCAGTTCTTC. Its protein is CASSLPFRLAGGVGEQFF.